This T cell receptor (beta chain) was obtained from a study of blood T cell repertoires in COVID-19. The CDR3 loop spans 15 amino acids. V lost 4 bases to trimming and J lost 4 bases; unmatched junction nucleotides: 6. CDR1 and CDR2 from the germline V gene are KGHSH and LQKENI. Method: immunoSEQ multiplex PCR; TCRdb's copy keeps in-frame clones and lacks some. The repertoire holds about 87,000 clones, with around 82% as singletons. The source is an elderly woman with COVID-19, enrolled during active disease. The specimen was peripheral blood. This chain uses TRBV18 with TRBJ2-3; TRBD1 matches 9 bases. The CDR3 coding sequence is TGTGCCAGCTCACAAAACAGGGGGCGCTCAGATACGCAGTATTTT. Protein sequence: CASSQNRGRSDTQYF.